Listed below are T cell receptor beta chains from one sample, sequenced in a study of control samples from healthy donors and cancer patients. Profiled with immunoSEQ multiplex PCR; TCRdb holds only in-frame clones, not every one. The profile shows under 300,000 clones, 82% of them singletons. The source material was PBMCs. These TCRs come from a woman aged 55-69 years with lung cancer. Both conserved end residues are part of each CDR3. D genes are given only for firm matches. Not every row has a clone size; where given, it reads once, few, many or a size class.

TRBV25-1,TRBJ2-1,-,-,CASRAGTLKTQFF,TGTGCCAGCAGAGCCGGGACACTTAAAACCCAGTTCTTC
TRBV28,TRBJ2-3,TRBD2,-,CASSSGTSLRTDTQYF,TGTGCCAGCAGTTCCGGGACTAGCTTGCGCACAGATACGCAGTATTTT
TRBV5-1,TRBJ1-1,TRBD1,-,CASSGQGGGTEAFF,TGCGCCAGCAGCGGACAGGGGGGCGGCACTGAAGCTTTCTTT
TRBV11-2,TRBJ2-5,-,-,CASSQRRDTQYF,TGTGCCAGCAGCCAGAGGAGGGACACCCAGTACTTC
TRBV27,TRBJ2-7,TRBD1,-,CASSLLGTGTYEQYF,TGTGCCAGCAGTCTCCTGGGGACAGGGACCTACGAGCAGTACTTC
TRBV9,TRBJ1-2,-,once,CASSEGRDGYTF,TGTGCCAGCAGCGAAGGGAGAGATGGCTACACCTTC
TRBV2,TRBJ2-7,-,-,CASAEGVGEQYF,TGTGCCAGCGCCGAGGGCGTCGGAGAGCAGTACTTC
TRBV9,TRBJ2-1,TRBD1,-,CASSSRDRTYNEQFF,TGTGCCAGCAGCTCCCGGGACAGGACTTACAATGAGCAGTTCTTC
TRBV5-6,TRBJ1-1,-,-,CASSQQGLGNTEAFF,TGTGCCAGCAGCCAACAGGGACTGGGGAACACTGAAGCTTTCTTT
TRBV19,TRBJ1-1,-,-,CASSPLPGGTEAFF,TGTGCCAGTAGTCCCCTGCCGGGGGGGACTGAAGCTTTCTTT
TRBV2,TRBJ1-1,-,-,CASSVYAEAFF,TGTGCCAGCAGTGTATACGCTGAAGCTTTCTTT
TRBV11-2,TRBJ2-1,-,-,CASSLALGTYNEQFF,TGTGCCAGCAGCTTAGCCCTGGGGACCTACAATGAGCAGTTCTTC
TRBV18,TRBJ1-3,TRBD1,-,CASSPGQPLNTIYF,TGTGCCAGCTCACCGGGACAGCCTCTAAACACCATATATTTT
TRBV29-1,TRBJ1-2,TRBD1,-,CSVTATDRTYGYTF,TGCAGCGTGACAGCCACGGACAGGACCTATGGCTACACCTTC
TRBV3-1/TRBV3-2,TRBJ1-3,-,-,CASSLGVNSGNTIYF,TGTGCCAGCAGCCTCGGGGTAAACTCTGGAAACACCATATATTTT
TRBV5-1,TRBJ1-1,TRBD1,-,CASSMTGDTEAFF,TGCGCCAGCAGCATGACAGGGGACACTGAAGCTTTCTTT
TRBV5-6,TRBJ2-7,-,-,CASSSNVRDSYEQYF,TGTGCCAGCAGCTCGAACGTCAGGGATTCCTACGAGCAGTACTTC
TRBV24-1,TRBJ1-4,-,-,CATSDKGAANEKLFF,TGTGCCACCAGTGATAAGGGCGCGGCTAATGAAAAACTGTTTTTT
TRBV11-2,TRBJ1-1,TRBD1,-,CASSLGDRGWNTEAFF,TGTGCCAGCAGCTTAGGGGACAGGGGGTGGAACACTGAAGCTTTCTTT
TRBV27,TRBJ1-6,-,-,CASSLSGTYNSPLHF,TGTGCCAGCAGTTTATCGGGGACCTATAATTCACCCCTCCACTTT
TRBV28,TRBJ2-2,TRBD2,once,CASFTTGGLGELFF,TGTGCCAGCTTTACCACGGGGGGACTCGGGGAGCTGTTTTTT
TRBV25-1,TRBJ1-5,TRBD1,once,CASSQTGVGAQPQHF,TGTGCCAGCAGTCAAACAGGGGTGGGTGCGCAGCCCCAGCATTTT
TRBV7-9,TRBJ1-4,TRBD1,-,CASSQTGAANEKLFF,TGTGCCAGCAGCCAAACAGGGGCCGCTAATGAAAAACTGTTTTTT
TRBV5-1,TRBJ2-1,TRBD2,-,CASSPDLAGAIREQFF,TGCGCCAGCAGCCCTGACCTAGCGGGAGCAATTCGGGAGCAGTTCTTC
TRBV2,TRBJ2-2,TRBD2,-,CASSVGGRATGELFF,TGTGCCAGCAGTGTAGGAGGGAGGGCCACCGGGGAGCTGTTTTTT
TRBV5-1,TRBJ2-1,-,-,CASSLATDYNEQFF,TGCGCCAGCAGCTTGGCCACAGATTACAATGAGCAGTTCTTC
TRBV28,TRBJ2-1,-,-,CASSSGTASSYNEQFF,TGTGCCAGCAGTTCCGGGACCGCTAGCTCCTACAATGAGCAGTTCTTC
TRBV27,TRBJ1-1,-,-,CASSSRINRGLEATEAFF,TGTGCCAGCAGTTCCCGTATAAACCGGGGCTTAGAGGCCACTGAAGCTTTCTTT
TRBV29-1,TRBJ1-1,TRBD1,few,CSAQGQVNTEAFF,TGCAGCGCTCAGGGACAGGTGAACACTGAAGCTTTCTTT
TRBV3-1/TRBV3-2,TRBJ1-1,-,-,CASSQGTRGAEAFF,TGTGCCAGCAGCCAAGGGACCAGAGGCGCTGAAGCTTTCTTT
TRBV5-1,TRBJ2-1,-,-,CASSRDYVDEQFF,TGCGCCAGCAGCCGAGACTATGTAGATGAGCAGTTCTTC
TRBV11-3,TRBJ1-1,-,-,CASSSGGETRAFF,TGTGCCAGCAGCTCCGGAGGGGAAACAAGAGCTTTCTTT
TRBV5-1,TRBJ2-1,TRBD2,-,CASSLGWTSGRANEQFF,TGCGCCAGCAGCTTGGGGTGGACTAGCGGGAGGGCCAATGAGCAGTTCTTC
TRBV4-1,TRBJ2-7,-,once,CASSQEGGAQQYF,TGCGCCAGCAGCCAAGAAGGAGGGGCCCAGCAGTACTTC
TRBV6-5,TRBJ2-7,TRBD1,once,CASSSQGAHEQYF,TGTGCCAGCAGTTCACAGGGGGCCCACGAGCAGTACTTC
TRBV6-1,TRBJ2-1,-,-,CASSAGQGRSPLGYNEQFF,TGTGCCAGCAGTGCCGGGCAGGGCCGATCCCCCCTCGGCTACAATGAGCAGTTCTTC
TRBV5-1,TRBJ1-1,-,-,CASSISGGNTEAFF,TGCGCCAGCAGCATCTCCGGGGGTAACACTGAAGCTTTCTTT
TRBV30,TRBJ2-1,TRBD1,-,CACDRGWGNEQFF,TGTGCCTGTGACAGGGGGTGGGGAAATGAGCAGTTCTTC
TRBV19,TRBJ1-1,-,-,CASSIGGGMNTEAFF,TGTGCCAGTAGTATAGGAGGCGGTATGAACACTGAAGCTTTCTTT
TRBV29-1,TRBJ1-1,-,-,CSVLRQIDTEAFF,TGCAGCGTACTCAGACAGATTGACACTGAAGCTTTCTTT
TRBV7-9,TRBJ2-3,-,-,CASSPPGALNTDTQYF,TGTGCCAGCAGCCCGCCGGGCGCCCTAAACACAGATACGCAGTATTTT
TRBV2,TRBJ1-5,TRBD1,few,CASSDRGLSNQPQHF,TGTGCCAGCAGTGACAGGGGGCTAAGCAATCAGCCCCAGCATTTT
TRBV27,TRBJ2-7,-,-,CASSPGTVSYEQYF,TGTGCCAGCAGTCCGGGGACGGTATCCTACGAGCAGTACTTC
TRBV27,TRBJ2-3,-,-,CASSPRPGADTQYF,TGTGCCAGCAGTCCACGCCCGGGCGCAGATACGCAGTATTTT
TRBV13,TRBJ2-7,-,-,CASSLGGLSYEQYF,TGTGCCAGCAGCTTAGGGGGACTTTCCTACGAGCAGTACTTC
TRBV9,TRBJ1-4,-,-,CASSVDGNTNEKLFF,TGTGCCAGCAGCGTAGACGGAAATACTAATGAAAAACTGTTTTTT
TRBV10-2,TRBJ1-5,TRBD1,few,CASSGTGTYSNQPQHF,TGCGCCAGCAGCGGGACAGGCACTTATAGCAATCAGCCCCAGCATTTT
TRBV5-4,TRBJ1-2,-,-,CASSLPGATYGYTF,TGTGCCAGCAGCTTGCCAGGGGCCACCTATGGCTACACCTTC
TRBV2,TRBJ1-6,-,-,CASRAGRQLFLSPLHF,TGTGCCAGCAGGGCCGGGAGGCAGTTGTTCCTCTCACCCCTCCACTTT
TRBV2,TRBJ1-1,-,-,CASFEGLNTEAFF,TGTGCCAGCTTCGAAGGGCTGAACACTGAAGCTTTCTTT
TRBV2,TRBJ1-5,-,few,CASSWTAGDGPQHF,TGTGCCAGCAGCTGGACTGCGGGGGACGGGCCCCAGCATTTT
TRBV15,TRBJ1-3,-,-,CATSRGGVTGNTIYF,TGTGCCACCAGCAGAGGTGGGGTGACTGGAAACACCATATATTTT
TRBV4-1,TRBJ2-2,TRBD2,-,CASSQVVAGGTGELFF,TGCGCCAGCAGCCAAGTAGTAGCGGGGGGCACCGGGGAGCTGTTTTTT